The entry below gives a single TCR beta chain sequence along with its context. Its antigen is still unknown. CDR1 and CDR2 (germline): SGDLS, YYNGEE. The CDR3 sequence is 15 residues long. Trimming cost V 0 bases and J 0 bases, with 9 bases left between them. This record comes from a study of cytomegalovirus exposure and HLA in healthy donors. Study-level findings and limits: Sequences of the TCR beta chain were said to predict the HLA-A and HLA-B alleles of most subjects accurately.

Amplification used 60 Vbeta primers and 13 Jbeta primers. TCRdb's table, derived via immunoSEQ multiplex PCR, lists solely in-frame clones and lacks some. Altogether over 150,000 clones are present, 60% to 80% being singletons, with the ten largest covering roughly 10%. This TCR was recovered from a man between 18 and 29 years old in good health and CMV-seropositive. This chain connects TRBV9 to TRBJ1-2; D gene uncertain. The sequenced material came from PBMCs. The CDR3 DNA reads TGTGCCAGCAGCGTAGGCCCGGGAGCTAACTATGGCTACACCTTC. Translating it yields CASSVGPGANYGYTF.